A single sample is the source of the 28 T cell receptor beta chains below, sequenced in a study of patients and donors after allogeneic stem cell transplantation. TCRdb re-called the RT-PCR reads with MiXCR, one entry per CDR3 protein. This sample yields 900,000 to 1,000,000 distinct CDR3 sequences, of which about a sixth are seen a single time; roughly 6.4% belongs to the top ten. The specimen sequenced was blood, either unsorted or a sorted T cell fraction (not recorded which). The receptor set was obtained from a human donor who was either an allogeneic HSCT recipient or a stem cell or donor lymphocyte infusion donor (not recorded which). It is not recorded whose cells these are; they may come from a transplant donor.

The J gene is TRBJ2-7, the V gene TRBV12-3 or TRBV12-4; D is perhaps TRBD2 (7 bases). The V end lost 5 bases, the J end lost 1 base, and 21 bases lay between the germline ends. CDR3 length: 17 amino acids. As DNA, the CDR3 is TGTGCCAGCAGTCCCACCCTGGGGGGCGGGGGTTCCTACGAGCAGTACTTC. As protein: CASSPTLGGGGSYEQYF.

This clonotype was seen a handful of times. This rearrangement joins TRBV27 to TRBJ2-7; 9 bases are shared with TRBD2. The V gene end was trimmed by 7 bases and the J gene end by 0 bases; junction bases not matched to a gene: 4. The CDR3 extends over 14 amino acids. Germline lookup yields CDR1 MNHEY and CDR2 SMNVEV (reference sequence). The CDR3 DNA is TGTGCCAGCATGGGGACTAGCTCCTCCTACGAGCAGTACTTC. It translates to CASMGTSSSYEQYF.

This clonotype was found many times. The chain recombines TRBV20-1 with TRBJ1-1; maybe TRBD1 (6 bases). CDR1 DFQATT and CDR2 SNEGSKA come from the germline V gene (reference sequence). V lost 0 bases to trimming and J lost 1 base, with 12 bases between them. The CDR3 runs to 15 residues. CDR3 nucleotides: TGCAGTGCTAGAGATTATGGGGGCGAGAACACTGAAGCTTTCTTT. This translates into CSARDYGGENTEAFF.

This clonotype was picked up a small number of times. This chain links TRBV12-3 or TRBV12-4 with TRBJ1-2; D gene unclear. Trimming shortened V by 0 bases and J by 0 bases, and 8 bases separated the two germline ends. This CDR3 spans 15 amino acids. CDR3 in amino acids: CASSLAGLPNYGYTF. CDR3 nucleotide sequence: TGTGCCAGCAGTTTAGCAGGGCTCCCTAACTATGGCTACACCTTC.

The J gene is TRBJ2-1, the V gene TRBV14; TRBD1 might be the D (6 bases). The CDR3 extends over 16 amino acids. Germline CDR1 and CDR2: SGHDN and FVKESK. Trimming stripped 0 bases from V and 8 bases from J, with 17 bases between. CDR3 in DNA: TGTGCCAGCAGCCAAGATTTCGCTTCAGGGGACGATGAGCAGTTCTTC. Its protein product is CASSQDFASGDDEQFF. Using reference TRBV14 and TRBJ2-1 for the parts outside the CDR3, the full variable domain is EAGVTQFPSHSVIEKGQTVTLRCDPISGHDNLYWYRRVMGKEIKFLLHFVKESKQDESGMPNNRFLAERTGGTYSTLKVQPAELEDSGVYFCASSQDFASGDDEQFFGPGTRLTVL.

The V call is TRBV24-1, the J call TRBJ2-1, with 11 bases lining up with TRBD2. J lost 8 bases, V lost 3 bases, and 8 bases had no gene match. Germline loops: CDR1 KGHDR, CDR2 SFDVKD. The CDR3 is 16 residues long. The CDR3 nucleotides read TGTGCCACCAGTGATCATACTAGCGGGAGATCGGATGAGCAGTTCTTC. It codes for CATSDHTSGRSDEQFF.

This clonotype was detected a few times. The J gene is TRBJ2-1, the V gene TRBV6-2 or TRBV6-3; TRBD1 or TRBD2 may be the D gene (5 bases each). CDR3 length equals 16 residues. Trimming cost V 6 bases and J 5 bases, with 20 bases left between them. Germline V gene lookup returns CDR1 MNHEY and CDR2 SVGEGT. CDR3 amino acids: CASSYTGATLNNEQFF. The CDR3 coding sequence is TGTGCCAGCAGCTACACCGGGGCCACCCTTAACAATGAGCAGTTCTTC.

The sample holds a few counts of this clonotype. The V call is TRBV12-3 or TRBV12-4, the J call TRBJ1-1, with D possibly matching TRBD1 (5 bases). V lost 6 bases, J lost 1 base, and 12 bases lay in between. The CDR3 runs to 14 residues. CDR3 residues: CASSSSGGNTEAFF. The CDR3, as DNA: TGTGCCAGCAGCTCCTCCGGGGGGAACACTGAAGCTTTCTTT.

The J gene is TRBJ2-5, the V gene TRBV7-8, with D tentatively TRBD2 (5 bases). CDR1 and CDR2 from the germline V gene are SGHVS and FQNEAQ. The CDR3 length is 14 residues. With 4 bases removed from V and 4 bases from J, the gap between germline ends came to 13 bases. The DNA for the CDR3 is TGTGCCAGCAGCTCGTGGGAGTTTCTAGAGACCCAGTACTTC. Translating it yields CASSSWEFLETQYF.

This sequence joins TRBV12-3 or TRBV12-4 and TRBJ2-4; D unresolved. V was cut by 0 bases and J by 5 bases, with 8 bases left in between. The CDR3 loop spans 14 amino acids. In nucleotides, the CDR3 is TGTGCCAGCAGTTTAGCCAGGCCTCAAAACATTCAGTACTTC. It translates to CASSLARPQNIQYF.

This chain joins TRBV20-1 and TRBJ2-3; D perhaps matches TRBD2 (7 bases). The length of the CDR3 is 13 residues. The germline V and J ends were trimmed by 7 bases and 6 bases, with 17 bases remaining between them. Germline V gene sequence: CDR1 DFQATT, CDR2 SNEGSKA (reference sequence). The CDR3 nucleotides read TGCAGTGGAGGGGGGGGGAGCTCCGATACGCAGTATTTT. Translated, it gives CSGGGGSSDTQYF.

This chain connects TRBV9 to TRBJ1-5; no clear D gene. Germline CDR1 and CDR2: SGDLS and YYNGEE. The CDR3 runs to 14 residues. Trimming took 2 bases from V and 5 from J, leaving 11 bases between them. The CDR3 loop reads CASSVASDDQPQHF. CDR3 nucleotides: TGTGCCAGCAGCGTTGCCTCGGACGATCAGCCCCAGCATTTT. Drawing the rest from reference TRBV9 and TRBJ1-5, the complete variable domain is DSGVTQTPKHLITATGQRVTLRCSPRSGDLSVYWYQQSLDQGLQFLIQYYNGEERAKGNILERFSAQQFPDLHSELNLSSLELGDSALYFCASSVASDDQPQHFGDGTRLSIL.

The chain combines TRBV7-8 with TRBJ2-7, with D possibly being TRBD1 (5 bases). Per germline, CDR1 SGHVS and CDR2 FQNEAQ. V was cut by 0 bases and J by 0 bases, with 15 bases left in between. This CDR3 region has 17 residues. This CDR3 is CASSLAWQGTSSYEQYF. Here the CDR3 DNA reads TGTGCCAGCAGCTTAGCGTGGCAGGGCACCAGCTCCTACGAGCAGTACTTC.

This clonotype was seen ten or more times. The chain recombines TRBV10-3 with TRBJ1-1; unclear D gene. The CDR3 loop spans 14 amino acids. Trimming took off 3 bases at V and 1 base at J, with 9 bases between the two ends. Germline assignment: CDR1 ENHRY and CDR2 SYGVKD. The CDR3 sequence: CAISDQFRNTEAFF. The CDR3 region has the DNA TGTGCCATCAGTGATCAGTTCAGGAACACTGAAGCTTTCTTT.

The genes are TRBV12-3 or TRBV12-4 and TRBJ2-1; D unclear. The CDR3 runs 11 residues. The V end lost 3 bases, the J end lost 9 bases, and 6 bases lay between the germline ends. The CDR3 here is CASSFLPEQFF. CDR3 in DNA: TGTGCCAGCAGTTTTTTGCCTGAGCAGTTCTTC.

This clonotype was recorded many times. V is TRBV15 and J is TRBJ1-2; no firm D call. Germline CDR1 LNHNV, CDR2 YYDKDF (reference sequence). This CDR3 is built from 16 residues. V was clipped by 0 bases and J by 4 bases, with 15 bases between them. In DNA form, the CDR3 reads TGTGCCACCAGCAGAGATCACGGCGTGGACGGCTATGGCTACACCTTC. Translating it yields CATSRDHGVDGYGYTF.

This clonotype was detected only a few times. The chain combines TRBV6-5 with TRBJ1-3; D not resolved. V lost 2 bases to trimming and J lost 3 bases, with 14 bases between them. CDR1 and CDR2 (germline): MNHEY, SVGAGI. The CDR3 extends over 16 amino acids. This CDR3 is CASSYGVSSVGNTIYF. Here the CDR3 DNA reads TGTGCCAGCAGTTACGGGGTCTCGTCAGTTGGAAACACCATATATTTT.

The rearrangement uses TRBV20-1 and TRBJ1-3, with TRBD1 as a possible D gene (5 bases). V dropped 6 bases and J dropped 2 bases, with 17 bases sitting between them. CDR3 length: 15 amino acids. Germline CDR1 DFQATT, CDR2 SNEGSKA (reference sequence). The CDR3 nucleotides are TGCAGTGCAAGCAGAGTGCAGGGCCCTGGAAACACCATATATTTT. The encoded protein is CSASRVQGPGNTIYF.

This chain connects TRBV4-3 to TRBJ1-1; TRBD1 matches 8 bases. V lost 2 bases, J lost 6 bases, and 8 bases stayed unmatched. CDR1 is LGHNA, CDR2 YSLEER, per germline. There are 15 residues in the CDR3. CDR3 sequence reads: CASSQKRQGSAEAFF. CDR3 sequence (DNA): TGCGCCAGCAGCCAAAAGCGACAGGGGAGCGCTGAAGCTTTCTTT.

The chain has TRBV28 and TRBJ1-6; D call uncertain. Between the trimmed V and J ends, which lost 6 bases and 13 bases, there was a span of 22 bases. The germline V gene encodes CDR1 MDHEN and CDR2 SYDVKM. The CDR3 is 15 amino acids. The CDR3: CASSLALVAPHPLHF. CDR3 in DNA: TGTGCCAGCAGCTTAGCGCTAGTGGCTCCCCACCCCCTCCACTTT.

This clonotype appeared many times. The CDR3 DNA reads TGTGCCAGCAGTCCGGCGGCAGATACGCAGTATTTT. Translation: CASSPAADTQYF. V is TRBV12-3 or TRBV12-4 and J is TRBJ2-3; D gene ambiguous. This CDR3 contains 12 residues. Trimming pared 5 bases from V and 4 bases from J, leaving 7 bases between.

This clonotype showed up just a few times. For the CDR3, the DNA is TGTGCTAGTGTTCCGGACAGTTTCTACGAGCAGTACTTC. It specifies CASVPDSFYEQYF. V usage is TRBV12-5 and J usage is TRBJ2-7, with TRBD1 as a possible D gene (6 bases). Germline V gene sequence: CDR1 LGHNT, CDR2 FRNRAP. The V end lost 7 bases, the J end lost 3 bases, and 13 bases lay between the germline ends. The CDR3 extends over 13 amino acids.

The rearrangement uses TRBV4-2 and TRBJ2-7, with 12 bases fitting TRBD2. CDR1 LGHNA and CDR2 YNFKEQ come from the germline V gene. The ends lost 1 base at V and 4 bases at J; junction bases unmatched: 5. The CDR3 loop spans 16 amino acids. The CDR3 sequence: CASSQATSGSMYEQYF. The CDR3 DNA is TGTGCCAGCAGCCAAGCGACTAGCGGGAGTATGTACGAGCAGTACTTC.

The rearrangement links TRBV29-1 to TRBJ1-3, with unresolved D. The CDR3 has 14 residues. Between the trimmed V and J ends, which lost 2 bases and 0 bases, there was a span of 8 bases. In germline, CDR1 is SQVTM, CDR2 ANQGSEA. This CDR3 is CSVEPGGSGNTIYF. The CDR3 DNA sequence: TGCAGCGTTGAACCGGGCGGCTCTGGAAACACCATATATTTT.

This chain connects TRBV3-1 to TRBJ2-4; 7 nucleotides align to TRBD1. Germline-derived CDR1 and CDR2 are LGHDT and YNNKEL (reference sequence). This CDR3 region has 16 residues. After removal of 3 bases from V and 0 bases from J, the junction contained 5 bases not matched to a gene. The CDR3, as DNA: TGTGCCAGCAGCCACGGACAGGCGCTAGCCAAAAACATTCAGTACTTC. This sequence encodes CASSHGQALAKNIQYF.

Only a few counts were recorded for this clonotype. The DNA for the CDR3 is TGTGCCAGCAGCGTCGAAGGGGCCTATGGCTACACCTTC. Translation: CASSVEGAYGYTF. The genes are TRBV9 and TRBJ1-2; perhaps TRBD1 as D (5 bases). The V and J ends lost 2 bases and 4 bases respectively, with 9 bases between them. The CDR3 runs 13 residues. Germline CDR1 reads SGDLS; CDR2 reads YYNGEE.

This clonotype appeared a few times. The CDR3 loop is CAISVLADEQFF. The CDR3 coding sequence is TGTGCCATCAGTGTGTTAGCGGATGAGCAGTTCTTC. The chain uses TRBV10-3 and TRBJ2-1; tentatively, D is TRBD2 (6 bases). The V gene lost 4 bases and the J gene lost 8 bases, with 9 bases spanning the gap. The CDR3 consists of 12 residues. Germline CDR1 is ENHRY and CDR2 is SYGVKD.

The rearrangement uses TRBV20-1 and TRBJ2-5, with 8 bases identical to TRBD2. Germline V gene sequence: CDR1 DFQATT, CDR2 SNEGSKA (reference sequence). V lost 6 bases to trimming and J lost 5 bases; unmatched junction nucleotides: 14. CDR3 size: 15 residues. The chain's CDR3 is CSAPPPGLGMETQYF. For the CDR3, the DNA is TGCAGTGCACCCCCTCCGGGACTAGGGATGGAGACCCAGTACTTC.